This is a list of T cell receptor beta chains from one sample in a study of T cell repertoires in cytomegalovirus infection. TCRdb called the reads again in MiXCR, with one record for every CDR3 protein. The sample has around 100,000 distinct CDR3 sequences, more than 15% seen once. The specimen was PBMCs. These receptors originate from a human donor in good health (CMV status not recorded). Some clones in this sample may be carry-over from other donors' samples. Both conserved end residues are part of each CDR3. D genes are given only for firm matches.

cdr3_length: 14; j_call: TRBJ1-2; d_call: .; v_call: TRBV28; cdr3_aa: CASFPAGSSYGYTF
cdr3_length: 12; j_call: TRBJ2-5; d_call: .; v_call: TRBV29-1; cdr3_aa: CSVAGHQETQYF
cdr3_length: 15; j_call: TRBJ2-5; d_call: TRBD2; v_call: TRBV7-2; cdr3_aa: CASSLFSGGRETQYF
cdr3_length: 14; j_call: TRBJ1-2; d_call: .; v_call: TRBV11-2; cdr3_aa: CASSTSGSGNGYTF
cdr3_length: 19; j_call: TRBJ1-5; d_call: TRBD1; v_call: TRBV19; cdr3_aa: CASSIEGTGAYGSNQPQHF
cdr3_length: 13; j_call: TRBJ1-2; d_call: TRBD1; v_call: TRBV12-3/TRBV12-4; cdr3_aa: CASRQGPNYGYTF
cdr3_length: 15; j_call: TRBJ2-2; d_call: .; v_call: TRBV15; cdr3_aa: CATSGFGQSTGELFF
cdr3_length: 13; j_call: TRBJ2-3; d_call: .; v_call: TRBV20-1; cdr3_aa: CSPAGGRTDTQYF
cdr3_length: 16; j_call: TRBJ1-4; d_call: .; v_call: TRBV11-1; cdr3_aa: CASSFGLGRTNEKLFF
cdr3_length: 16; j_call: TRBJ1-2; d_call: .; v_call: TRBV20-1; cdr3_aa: CSAPRSNTRDAYGYTF
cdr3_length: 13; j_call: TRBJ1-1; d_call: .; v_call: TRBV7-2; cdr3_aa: CASSLYGNTEAFF
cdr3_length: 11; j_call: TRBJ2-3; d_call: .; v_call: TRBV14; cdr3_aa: CASSQGAAQYF
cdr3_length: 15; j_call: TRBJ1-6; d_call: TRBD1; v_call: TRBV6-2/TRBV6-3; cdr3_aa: CASSYAGTANSPLHF
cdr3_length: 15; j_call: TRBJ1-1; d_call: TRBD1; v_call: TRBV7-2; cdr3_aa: CASSSTGGSGTEAFF
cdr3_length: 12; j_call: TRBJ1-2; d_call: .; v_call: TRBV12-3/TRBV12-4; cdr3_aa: CASSLDSYGYTF
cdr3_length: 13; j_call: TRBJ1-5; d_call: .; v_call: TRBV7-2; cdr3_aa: CASSLEQGVAQHF
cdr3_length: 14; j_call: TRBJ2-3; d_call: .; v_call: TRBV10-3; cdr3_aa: CATGVGEFTDTQYF
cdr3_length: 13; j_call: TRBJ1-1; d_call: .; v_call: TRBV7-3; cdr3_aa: CASSSGRWAEAFF
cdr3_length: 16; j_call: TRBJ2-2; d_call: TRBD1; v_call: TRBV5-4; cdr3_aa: CASSTGTGANTGELFF
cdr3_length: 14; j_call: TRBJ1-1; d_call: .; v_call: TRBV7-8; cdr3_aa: CASSYRRLNTEAFF
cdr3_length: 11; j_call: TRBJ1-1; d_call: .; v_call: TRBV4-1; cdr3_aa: CASSQGREAFF
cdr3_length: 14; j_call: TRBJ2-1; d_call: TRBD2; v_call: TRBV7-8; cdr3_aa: CASSTLAVYNEQFF
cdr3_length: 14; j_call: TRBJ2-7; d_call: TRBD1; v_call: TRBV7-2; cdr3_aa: CASSPDRASGEQYF
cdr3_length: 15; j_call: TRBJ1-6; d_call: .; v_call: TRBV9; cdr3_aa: CASSSNPGAGSPLHF
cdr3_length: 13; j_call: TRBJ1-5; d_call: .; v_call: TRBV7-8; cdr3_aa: CASSLAFGETQHF
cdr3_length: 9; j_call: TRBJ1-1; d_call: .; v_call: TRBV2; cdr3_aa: CATYRETFF
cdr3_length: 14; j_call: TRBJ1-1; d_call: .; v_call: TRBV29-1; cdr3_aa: CSVAPTRHTSEAFF
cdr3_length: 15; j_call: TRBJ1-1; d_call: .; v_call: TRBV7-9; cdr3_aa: CASSSIRVMNTEAFF
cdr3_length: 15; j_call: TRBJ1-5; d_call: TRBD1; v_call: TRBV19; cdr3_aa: CASSIRTGYNQPQHF
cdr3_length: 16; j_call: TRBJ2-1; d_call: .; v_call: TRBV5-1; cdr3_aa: CASSFRQAEYYNEQFF
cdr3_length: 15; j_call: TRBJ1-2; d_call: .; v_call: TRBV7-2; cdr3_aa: CASSSDTGGFYGYTF
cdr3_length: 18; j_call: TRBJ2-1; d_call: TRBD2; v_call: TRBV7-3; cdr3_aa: CASSQKSPGEGIYNEQFF
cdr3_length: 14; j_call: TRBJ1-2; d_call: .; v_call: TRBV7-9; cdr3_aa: CASSLRVGEDGYTF
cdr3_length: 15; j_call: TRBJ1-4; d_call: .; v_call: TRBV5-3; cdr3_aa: CASSLWDATNEKLFF
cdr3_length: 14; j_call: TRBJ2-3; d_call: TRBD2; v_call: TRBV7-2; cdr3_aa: CASSLARGFDTQYF
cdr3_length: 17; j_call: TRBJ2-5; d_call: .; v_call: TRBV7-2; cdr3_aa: CASSLDGGPGGYETQYF
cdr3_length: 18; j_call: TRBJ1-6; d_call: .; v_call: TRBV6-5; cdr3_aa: CASSYRRTASSYNSPLHF
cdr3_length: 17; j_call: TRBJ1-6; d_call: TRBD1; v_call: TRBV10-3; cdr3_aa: CAIKEPTLGQGNSPLHF
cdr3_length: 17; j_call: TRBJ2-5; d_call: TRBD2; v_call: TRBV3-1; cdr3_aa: CASSQGGGLAGSETQYF
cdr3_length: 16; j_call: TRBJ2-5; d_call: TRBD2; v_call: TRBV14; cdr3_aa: CASSRLAGVIQETQYF
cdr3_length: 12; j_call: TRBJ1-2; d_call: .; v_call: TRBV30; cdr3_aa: CAWTAQGYGYTF
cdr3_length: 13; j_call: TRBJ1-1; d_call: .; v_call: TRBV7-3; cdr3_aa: CASSLTENTEAFF